The text below deals with one TCR beta chain. The same CDR3 arises from other DNA sequences in this sample as well. As processed by the authors: Reference gene primers were amplified, and this amplification served to estimate nucleated cell counts. TCRdb's table, derived via immunoSEQ multiplex PCR, lists solely in-frame clones and lacks some. The V and J calls and clone size are taken from that table; D and trimming were inferred from the DNA. The data show about 390,000 clones, just under 90% seen once. Each recovered donor of Cohort 3 presented with two negative PCRs, clearance, or symptom resolution. The length of the CDR3 is 13 residues. Looked up from germline, CDR1 is SNHLY and CDR2 is FYNNEI. With 6 bases removed from V and 3 bases from J, the gap between germline ends came to 12 bases. The sample belongs to a study of blood T cell repertoires in COVID-19.

This clonotype was obtained from a woman between 50 and 59 years old who had recovered from COVID-19. This chain uses TRBV2 with TRBJ2-7, with D tentatively TRBD1 (6 bases). Input material: PBMCs or T cells enriched from blood (not recorded which). This CDR3 is CASRAQGFYEQYF. DNA for the CDR3: TGTGCCAGCAGGGCACAGGGTTTCTACGAGCAGTACTTC.